This T cell receptor (beta chain) was identified during a study of cytomegalovirus exposure and HLA in healthy donors. Overall study: Of around 400 genotyped donors, roughly 81% grouped in the Caucasian-associated ancestry cluster. Study-level points and caveats: The authors later linked a missense DCLRE1C variant to TCR beta V- and J-gene trimming. Solely CMV serostatus was available to characterize immune exposure. Upon later analysis, HLA-associated TCR beta chains proved more clonally expanded than other, equally common chains.

60 Vbeta and 13 Jbeta primers were used in PCR. Measured with immunoSEQ multiplex PCR; TCRdb has only the in-frame clones, and not every one. The repertoire holds about 120,000 clones, 50% to 70% seen once, with just under 9.5% in the top ten. As to this clone: Its antigen is not identified.

Trimming stripped 7 bases from V and 3 bases from J, with 13 bases between. CDR1 and CDR2 (germline): SNHLY, FYNNEI. This CDR3 spans 13 amino acids. The V call is TRBV2, the J call TRBJ2-7; D might be TRBD1 (5 bases). This TCR derives from a woman in her forties in good health and CMV-seropositive. Sequencing was performed on PBMCs. The CDR3 DNA reads as TGTGCCAGCATGTACGACAGAAACTACGAGCAGTACTTC. Its protein product is CASMYDRNYEQYF.